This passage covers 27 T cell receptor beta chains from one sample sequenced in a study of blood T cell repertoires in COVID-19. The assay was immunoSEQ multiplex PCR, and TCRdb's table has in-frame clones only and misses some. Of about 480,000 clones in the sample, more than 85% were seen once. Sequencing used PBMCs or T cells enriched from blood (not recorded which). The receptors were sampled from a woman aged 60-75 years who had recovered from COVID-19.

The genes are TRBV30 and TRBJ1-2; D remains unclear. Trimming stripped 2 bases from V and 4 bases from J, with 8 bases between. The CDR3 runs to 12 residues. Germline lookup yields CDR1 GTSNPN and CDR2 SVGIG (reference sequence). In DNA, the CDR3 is TGTGCCTGGAGTTCCGGGTTCTATGGCTACACCTTC. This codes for CAWSSGFYGYTF.

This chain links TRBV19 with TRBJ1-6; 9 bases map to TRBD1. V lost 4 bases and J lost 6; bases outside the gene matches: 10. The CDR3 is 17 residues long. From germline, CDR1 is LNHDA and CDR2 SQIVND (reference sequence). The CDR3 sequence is CASSTAPGTGPNSPLHF. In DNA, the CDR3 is TGTGCCAGTAGTACTGCCCCCGGGACAGGGCCTAATTCACCCCTCCACTTT.

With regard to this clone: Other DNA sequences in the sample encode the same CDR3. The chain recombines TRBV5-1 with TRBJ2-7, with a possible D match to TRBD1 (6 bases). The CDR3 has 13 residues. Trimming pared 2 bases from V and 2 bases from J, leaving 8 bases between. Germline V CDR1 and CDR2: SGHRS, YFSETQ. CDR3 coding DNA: TGCGCCAGCAGCTTACAGGGCACCTACGAGCAGTACTTC. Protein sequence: CASSLQGTYEQYF.

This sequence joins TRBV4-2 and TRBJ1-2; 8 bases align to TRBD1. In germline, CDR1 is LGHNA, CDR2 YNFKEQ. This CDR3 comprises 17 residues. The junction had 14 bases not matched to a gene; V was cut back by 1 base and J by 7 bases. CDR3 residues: CASSQVLQEQGAGGYTF. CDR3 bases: TGTGCCAGCAGCCAAGTTTTACAAGAGCAGGGGGCGGGTGGCTACACCTTC.

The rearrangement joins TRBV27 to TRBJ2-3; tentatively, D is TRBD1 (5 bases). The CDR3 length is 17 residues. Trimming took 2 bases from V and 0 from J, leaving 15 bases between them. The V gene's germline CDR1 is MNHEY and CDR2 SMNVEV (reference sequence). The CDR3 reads CASSLVGTGLSTDTQYF. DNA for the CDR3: TGTGCCAGCAGTTTAGTCGGAACAGGCCTTAGCACAGATACGCAGTATTTT.

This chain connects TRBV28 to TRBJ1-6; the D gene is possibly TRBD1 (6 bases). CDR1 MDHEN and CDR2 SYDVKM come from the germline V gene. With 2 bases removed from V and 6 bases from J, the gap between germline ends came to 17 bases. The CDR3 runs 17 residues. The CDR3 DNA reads TGTGCCAGCAGTTTACCGGCCACAGGGTCTTCTAATTCACCCCTCCACTTT. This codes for CASSLPATGSSNSPLHF. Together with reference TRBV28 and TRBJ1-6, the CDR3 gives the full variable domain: DVKVTQSSRYLVKRTGEKVFLECVQDMDHENMFWYRQDPGLGLRLIYFSYDVKMKEKGDIPEGYSVSREKKERFSLILESASTNQTSMYLCASSLPATGSSNSPLHFGNGTRLTVT.

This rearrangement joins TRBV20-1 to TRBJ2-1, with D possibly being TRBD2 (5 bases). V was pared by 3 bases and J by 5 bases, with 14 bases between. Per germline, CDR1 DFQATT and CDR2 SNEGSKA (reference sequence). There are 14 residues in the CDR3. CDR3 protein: CSASFGVVDNEQFF. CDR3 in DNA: TGCAGTGCTAGTTTCGGGGTGGTGGACAATGAGCAGTTCTTC.

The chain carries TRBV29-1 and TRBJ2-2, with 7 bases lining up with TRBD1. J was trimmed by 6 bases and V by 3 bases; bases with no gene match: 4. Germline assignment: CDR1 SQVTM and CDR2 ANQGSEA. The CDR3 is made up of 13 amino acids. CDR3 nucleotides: TGCAGCGTTGAGGTTCAGGGGGCCGGGGAGCTGTTTTTT. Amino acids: CSVEVQGAGELFF.

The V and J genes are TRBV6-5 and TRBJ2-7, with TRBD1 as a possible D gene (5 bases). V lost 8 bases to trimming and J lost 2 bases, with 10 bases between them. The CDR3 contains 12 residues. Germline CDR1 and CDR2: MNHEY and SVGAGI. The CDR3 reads CASPGLPYEQYV. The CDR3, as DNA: TGTGCCAGCCCAGGGTTGCCCTACGAGCAGTACGTC.

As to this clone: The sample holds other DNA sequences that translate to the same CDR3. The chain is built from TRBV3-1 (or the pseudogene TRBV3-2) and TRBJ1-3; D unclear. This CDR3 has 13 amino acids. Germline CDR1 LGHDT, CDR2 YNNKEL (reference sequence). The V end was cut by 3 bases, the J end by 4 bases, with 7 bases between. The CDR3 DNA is TGTGCCAGCAGCCAGGCAGGAGGAAACACCATATATTTT. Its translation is CASSQAGGNTIYF.

The CDR3, as DNA: TGCGCCAGCAGTCAATCCGGCGTAACAGGGTCAGGCTACGAGCAGTACGTC. As protein: CASSQSGVTGSGYEQYV. The gene calls are TRBV23-1 and TRBJ2-7; tentatively, D is TRBD1 (6 bases). TRBV23-1 is an ORF; its function is uncertain. V lost 0 bases to trimming and J lost 3 bases, with 18 bases between them. This CDR3 spans 17 amino acids.

CDR3: CATDDVGPNQPQHF. The CDR3 DNA follows: TGTGCCACCGACGATGTTGGGCCCAATCAGCCCCAGCATTTT. This sequence joins TRBV19 and TRBJ1-5, with no clear D. The V gene's germline CDR1 is LNHDA and CDR2 SQIVND (reference sequence). Trimming removed 10 bases from V and 3 bases from J, with 16 bases in between. CDR3 size: 14 residues.

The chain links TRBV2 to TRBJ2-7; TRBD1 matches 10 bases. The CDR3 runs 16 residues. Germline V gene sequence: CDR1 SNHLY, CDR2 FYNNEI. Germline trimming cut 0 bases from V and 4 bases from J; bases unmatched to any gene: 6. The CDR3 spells CASSEALGDRGYEQYV. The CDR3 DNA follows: TGTGCCAGCAGTGAAGCGCTAGGGGACAGGGGTTACGAGCAGTACGTC.

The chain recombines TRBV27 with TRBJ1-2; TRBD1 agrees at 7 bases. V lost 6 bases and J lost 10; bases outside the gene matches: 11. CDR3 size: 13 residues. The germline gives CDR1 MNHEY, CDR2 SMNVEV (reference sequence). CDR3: CASRSQGVGIYTF. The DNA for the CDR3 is TGTGCCAGCAGGTCGCAGGGGGTTGGGATCTACACCTTC.

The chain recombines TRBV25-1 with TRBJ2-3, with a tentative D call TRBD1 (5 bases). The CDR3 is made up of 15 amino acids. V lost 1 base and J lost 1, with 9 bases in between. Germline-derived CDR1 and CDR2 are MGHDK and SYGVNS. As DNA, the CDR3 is TGTGCCAGCAGTGAATCAGGGCAGGGCACAGATACGCAGTATTTT. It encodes CASSESGQGTDTQYF.

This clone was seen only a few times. Here the CDR3 DNA reads TGTGCCAGCAGAGACAGGGGGGAGGGTGGCTACACCTTC. This sequence encodes CASRDRGEGGYTF. The chain joins TRBV2 to TRBJ1-2; 9 positions agree with TRBD1. This CDR3 has 13 residues. V dropped 6 bases and J dropped 7; count of bases not matched to a gene: 6. Germline lookup yields CDR1 SNHLY and CDR2 FYNNEI.

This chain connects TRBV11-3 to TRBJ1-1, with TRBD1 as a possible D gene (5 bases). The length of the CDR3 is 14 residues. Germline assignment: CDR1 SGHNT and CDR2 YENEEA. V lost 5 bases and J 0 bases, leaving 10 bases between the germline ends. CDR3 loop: CASSPDSLNTEAFF. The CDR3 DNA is TGTGCCAGCAGCCCCGACAGCTTGAACACTGAAGCTTTCTTT.

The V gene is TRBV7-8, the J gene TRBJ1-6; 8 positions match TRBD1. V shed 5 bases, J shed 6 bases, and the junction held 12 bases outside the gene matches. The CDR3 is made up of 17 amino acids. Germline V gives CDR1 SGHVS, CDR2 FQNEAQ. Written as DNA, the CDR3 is TGTGCCAGCAGCACACTCGCACGGACAGGGATTAATTCACCCCTCCACTTT. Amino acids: CASSTLARTGINSPLHF.

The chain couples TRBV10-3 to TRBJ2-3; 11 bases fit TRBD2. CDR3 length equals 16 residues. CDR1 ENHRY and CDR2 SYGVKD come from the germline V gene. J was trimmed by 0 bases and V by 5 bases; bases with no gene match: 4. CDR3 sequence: CAISLAGGSSTDTQYF. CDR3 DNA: TGTGCCATCAGTCTAGCGGGGGGCAGTAGCACAGATACGCAGTATTTT.

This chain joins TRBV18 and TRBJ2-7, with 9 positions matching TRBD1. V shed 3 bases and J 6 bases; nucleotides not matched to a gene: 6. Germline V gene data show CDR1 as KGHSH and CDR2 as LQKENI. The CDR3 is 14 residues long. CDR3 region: CASSPGTGIGEQYF. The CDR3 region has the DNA TGTGCCAGCTCACCCGGGACAGGGATCGGCGAGCAGTACTTC.

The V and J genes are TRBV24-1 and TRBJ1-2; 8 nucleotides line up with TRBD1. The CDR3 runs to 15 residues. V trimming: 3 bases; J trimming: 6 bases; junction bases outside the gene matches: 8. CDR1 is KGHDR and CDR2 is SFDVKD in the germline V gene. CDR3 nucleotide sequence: TGTGCCACCAGTGATCCGAATGACAGGGGAGATGGCTACACCTTC. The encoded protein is CATSDPNDRGDGYTF.

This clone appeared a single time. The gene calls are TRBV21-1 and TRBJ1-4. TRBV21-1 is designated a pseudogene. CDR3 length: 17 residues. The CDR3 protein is CASSKEGPQATNEKLFF. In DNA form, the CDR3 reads TGTGCCAGCAGCAAGGAGGGGCCGCAAGCAACTAATGAAAAACTGTTTTTT.

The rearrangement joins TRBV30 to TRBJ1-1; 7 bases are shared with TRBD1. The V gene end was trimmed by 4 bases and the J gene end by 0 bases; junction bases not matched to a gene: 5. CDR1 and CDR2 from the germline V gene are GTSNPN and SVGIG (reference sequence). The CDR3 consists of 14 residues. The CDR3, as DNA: TGTGCCTGGAAAACAGGGGATATGAACACTGAAGCTTTCTTT. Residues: CAWKTGDMNTEAFF.

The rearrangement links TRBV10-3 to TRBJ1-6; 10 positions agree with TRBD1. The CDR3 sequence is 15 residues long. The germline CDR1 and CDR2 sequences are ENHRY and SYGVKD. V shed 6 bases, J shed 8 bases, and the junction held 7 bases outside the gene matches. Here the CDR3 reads CAISRQGAWDSPLHF. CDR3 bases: TGTGCCATCAGCCGACAGGGGGCCTGGGATTCACCCCTCCACTTT.

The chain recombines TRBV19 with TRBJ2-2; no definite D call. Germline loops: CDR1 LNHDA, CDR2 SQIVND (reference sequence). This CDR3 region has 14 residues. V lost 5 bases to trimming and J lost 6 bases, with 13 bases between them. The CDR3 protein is CASSPRPDSGELFF. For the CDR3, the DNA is TGTGCCAGTAGTCCCCGTCCTGACTCCGGGGAGCTGTTTTTT.

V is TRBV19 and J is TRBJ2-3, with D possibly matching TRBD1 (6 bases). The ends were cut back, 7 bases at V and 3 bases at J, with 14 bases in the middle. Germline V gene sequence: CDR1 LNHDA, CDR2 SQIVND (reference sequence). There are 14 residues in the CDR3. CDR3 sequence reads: CASKTGTWTDTQYF. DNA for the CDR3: TGTGCCAGTAAGACGGGGACATGGACAGATACGCAGTATTTT.

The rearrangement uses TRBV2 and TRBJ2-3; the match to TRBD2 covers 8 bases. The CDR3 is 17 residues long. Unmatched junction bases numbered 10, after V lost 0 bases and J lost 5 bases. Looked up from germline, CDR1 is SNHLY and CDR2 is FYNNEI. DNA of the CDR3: TGTGCCAGCAGTGAAGCACCCTTAGCGGGGAATAAAGATACGCAGTATTTT. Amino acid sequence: CASSEAPLAGNKDTQYF.